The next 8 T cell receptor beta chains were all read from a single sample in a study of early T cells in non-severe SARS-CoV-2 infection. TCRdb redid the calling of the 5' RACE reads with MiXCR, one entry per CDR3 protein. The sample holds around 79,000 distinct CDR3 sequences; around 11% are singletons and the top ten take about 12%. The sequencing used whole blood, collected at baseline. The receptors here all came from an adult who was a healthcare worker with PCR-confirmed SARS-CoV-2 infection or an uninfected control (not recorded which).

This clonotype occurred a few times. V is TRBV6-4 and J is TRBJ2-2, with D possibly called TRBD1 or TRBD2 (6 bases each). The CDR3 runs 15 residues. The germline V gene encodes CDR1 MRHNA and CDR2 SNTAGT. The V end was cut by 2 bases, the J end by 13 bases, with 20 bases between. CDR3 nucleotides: TGTGCCAGCAGTGACGCCGCCGATTACGGGGGCCGGCTGTTTTTT. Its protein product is CASSDAADYGGRLFF.

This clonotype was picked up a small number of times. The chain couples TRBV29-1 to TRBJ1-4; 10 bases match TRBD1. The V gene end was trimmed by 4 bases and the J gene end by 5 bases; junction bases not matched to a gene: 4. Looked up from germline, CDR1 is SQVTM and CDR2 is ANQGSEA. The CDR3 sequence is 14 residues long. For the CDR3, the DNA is TGCAGCGTTGGACAGGGGGCGTCCAATGAAAAACTGTTTTTT. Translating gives CSVGQGASNEKLFF. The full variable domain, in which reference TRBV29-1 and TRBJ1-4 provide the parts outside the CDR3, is SAVISQKPSRDICQRGTSLTIQCQVDSQVTMMFWYRQQPGQSLTLIATANQGSEATYESGFVIDKFPISRPNLTFSTLTVSNMSPEDSSIYLCSVGQGASNEKLFFGSGTQLSVL.

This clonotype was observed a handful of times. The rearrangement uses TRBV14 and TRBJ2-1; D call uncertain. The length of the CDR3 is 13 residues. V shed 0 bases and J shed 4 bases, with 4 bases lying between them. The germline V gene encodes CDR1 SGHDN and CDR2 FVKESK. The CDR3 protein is CASSQDSYNEQFF. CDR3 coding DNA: TGTGCCAGCAGCCAAGACAGTTACAATGAGCAGTTCTTC.

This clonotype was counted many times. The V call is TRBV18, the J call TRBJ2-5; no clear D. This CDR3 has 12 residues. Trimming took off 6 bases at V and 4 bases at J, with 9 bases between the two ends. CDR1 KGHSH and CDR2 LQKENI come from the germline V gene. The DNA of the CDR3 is TGTGCCAGCTCGCGCCCTGGAGAGACCCAGTACTTC. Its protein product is CASSRPGETQYF.

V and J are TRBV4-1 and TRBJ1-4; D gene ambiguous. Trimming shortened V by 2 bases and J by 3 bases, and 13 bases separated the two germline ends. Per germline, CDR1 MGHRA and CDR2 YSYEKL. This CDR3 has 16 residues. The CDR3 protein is CASSQLGSVANEKLFF. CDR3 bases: TGCGCCAGCAGCCAACTAGGGAGTGTGGCTAATGAAAAACTGTTTTTT.

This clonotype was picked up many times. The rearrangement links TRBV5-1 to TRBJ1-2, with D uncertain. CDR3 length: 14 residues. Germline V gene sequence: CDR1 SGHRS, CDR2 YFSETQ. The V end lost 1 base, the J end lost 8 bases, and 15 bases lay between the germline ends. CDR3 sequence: CASSLRTGSRGYTF. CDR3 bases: TGCGCCAGCAGCTTGCGGACGGGCTCGAGAGGCTACACCTTC.

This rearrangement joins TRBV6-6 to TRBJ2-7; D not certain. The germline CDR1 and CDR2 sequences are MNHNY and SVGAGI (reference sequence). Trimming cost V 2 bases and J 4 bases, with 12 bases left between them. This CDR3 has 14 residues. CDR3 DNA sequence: TGTGCCAGCAGTTACCTCCCAGAAAGTTACGAGCAGTACTTC. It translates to CASSYLPESYEQYF.

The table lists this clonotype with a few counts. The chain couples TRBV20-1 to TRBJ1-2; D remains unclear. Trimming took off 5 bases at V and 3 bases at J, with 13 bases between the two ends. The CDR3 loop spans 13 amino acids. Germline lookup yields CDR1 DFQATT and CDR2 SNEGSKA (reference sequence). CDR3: CSAHSVLDYGYTF. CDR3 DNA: TGCAGTGCTCACTCGGTTCTGGACTATGGCTACACCTTC.